Below, 18 T cell receptor beta chains from the same sample are listed, as sequenced in a study of blood T cell repertoires in COVID-19 (dated by TCRdb to about 2020). The library relied on the immunoSEQ multiplex PCR assay. TCRdb's version of the immuneACCESS table is confined to in-frame rearrangements and falls short of the full clone set. An unresolved V gene accounts for under half of the shortfall where checked; the remainder is of unknown origin. Recorded for this sample are about 260,000 clones; 85% to 90% of them occurred a single time. 3.7% of the sample is taken by the ten largest. Sequenced material: peripheral blood. The receptors derive from a woman in her thirties or forties with acute or convalescent COVID-19.

The V and J genes are TRBV6-6 and TRBJ2-2; 9 nucleotides align to TRBD2. V shed 5 bases and J 6 bases; nucleotides not matched to a gene: 7. CDR1 is MNHNY, CDR2 SVGAGI, per germline (reference sequence). This CDR3 comprises 15 residues. Here the CDR3 reads CASSASGGGAGELFF. The CDR3 coding sequence is TGTGCCAGCAGTGCCAGCGGCGGGGGGGCCGGGGAGCTGTTTTTT.

The chain links TRBV30 to TRBJ2-1; TRBD2 might be the D (6 bases). Germline V lookup: CDR1 GTSNPN, CDR2 SVGIG (reference sequence). This CDR3 has 16 residues. The ends were cut back, 0 bases at V and 1 base at J, with 13 bases in the middle. The chain's CDR3 is CAWSVPQGGSYNEQFF. In nucleotides, the CDR3 is TGTGCCTGGAGTGTACCCCAGGGAGGTTCCTACAATGAGCAGTTCTTC.

This clone was observed a few times. The sample contains more than one DNA sequence encoding this CDR3. The genes are TRBV5-1 and TRBJ2-1; 8 bases are shared with TRBD2. The CDR3 contains 17 residues. The V gene's germline CDR1 is SGHRS and CDR2 YFSETQ. The ends lost 7 bases at V and 4 bases at J; junction bases unmatched: 16. CDR3 amino acids: CASATQRAGGVYNEQFF. The CDR3 DNA sequence: TGCGCCAGCGCTACTCAACGGGCGGGGGGAGTATACAATGAGCAGTTCTTC.

The rearrangement uses TRBV12-5 and TRBJ1-4; possible D gene TRBD1, 6 bases. Germline CDR1 LGHNT, CDR2 FRNRAP. V was cut by 2 bases and J by 4 bases, with 17 bases left in between. The CDR3 totals 17 residues. As DNA, the CDR3 is TGTGCTAGTGGTTTGTACAGGGCGGCGGCGGGTAATGAAAAACTGTTTTTT. It codes for CASGLYRAAAGNEKLFF.

This clone was found a few times. In DNA, the CDR3 is TGCGCCAGCAGCGTCTCAGGGGGCAGTCCTGAAAAACTGTTTTTT. This codes for CASSVSGGSPEKLFF. The V gene is TRBV5-1, the J gene TRBJ1-4, with 8 bases fitting TRBD1. Germline CDR1 is SGHRS and CDR2 is YFSETQ. J lost 7 bases, V lost 4 bases, and 9 bases had no gene match. The CDR3 covers 15 residues.

V gene TRBV5-1 combines with J gene TRBJ1-1; D is possibly TRBD1 (6 bases). CDR1 and CDR2 (germline): SGHRS, YFSETQ. V dropped 4 bases and J dropped 6 bases, with 19 bases sitting between them. The CDR3 is 15 residues long. The CDR3 is CASSPEDSMLSEAFF. CDR3 in DNA: TGCGCCAGCAGCCCCGAGGACAGTATGCTATCTGAAGCTTTCTTT.

This chain uses TRBV5-1 with TRBJ1-1; possibly TRBD1 for D (6 bases). The CDR3 length is 16 residues. The germline gives CDR1 SGHRS, CDR2 YFSETQ. V lost 4 bases and J 5 bases, leaving 21 bases between the germline ends. CDR3 sequence reads: CASSPLLPPGETEAFF. CDR3 in DNA: TGCGCCAGCAGCCCTTTGTTGCCGCCAGGGGAAACTGAAGCTTTCTTT. The full variable domain, rest sourced from reference TRBV5-1 and TRBJ1-1, is KAGVTQTPRYLIKTRGQQVTLSCSPISGHRSVSWYQQTPGQGLQFLFEYFSETQRNKGNFPGRFSGRQFSNSRSEMNVSTLELGDSALYLCASSPLLPPGETEAFFGQGTRLTVV.

The rearrangement links TRBV18 to TRBJ1-2; 10 positions match TRBD1. The CDR3 extends over 16 amino acids. After removal of 7 bases from V and 10 bases from J, the junction contained 18 bases not matched to a gene. CDR1 KGHSH and CDR2 LQKENI come from the germline V gene. The chain's CDR3 is CASLPQETGGQTSYTF. The CDR3 bases are TGTGCCAGCTTACCCCAGGAGACAGGGGGCCAGACGTCCTACACCTTC. The full variable domain, with the rest looked up from reference TRBV18 and TRBJ1-2, is NAGVMQNPRHLVRRRGQEARLRCSPMKGHSHVYWYRQLPEEGLKFMVYLQKENIIDESGMPKERFSAEFPKEGPSILRIQQVVRGDSAAYFCASLPQETGGQTSYTFGSGTRLTVV.

This chain connects TRBV27 to TRBJ2-1; 7 nucleotides line up with TRBD1. Trimming at V came to 2 bases and at J to 7 bases, leaving 8 bases not matched to a gene. CDR3 length: 15 residues. The germline gives CDR1 MNHEY, CDR2 SMNVEV (reference sequence). The CDR3 protein is CASSLRGGWWNEQFF. CDR3 DNA: TGTGCCAGCAGTTTACGAGGGGGCTGGTGGAATGAGCAGTTCTTC.

V and J are TRBV2 and TRBJ1-4; D uncertain. This CDR3 has 14 residues. Germline V CDR1 and CDR2: SNHLY, FYNNEI. With 6 bases removed from V and 5 bases from J, the gap between germline ends came to 13 bases. In DNA form, the CDR3 reads TGTGCCAGCAGCCCCGGCGGTTCAAATGAAAAACTGTTTTTT. This gives the protein CASSPGGSNEKLFF.

The V and J genes are TRBV5-1 and TRBJ1-2, with D hard to call. Germline CDR1 and CDR2: SGHRS and YFSETQ. There are 14 residues in the CDR3. Trimming shortened V by 0 bases and J by 5 bases, and 11 bases separated the two germline ends. CDR3 coding DNA: TGCGCCAGCAGCTTGGGCGGACGGGATTATGGCTACACCTTC. It yields the protein CASSLGGRDYGYTF.

The J gene is TRBJ2-2, the V gene TRBV14; tentatively, D is TRBD2 (6 bases). The V gene's germline CDR1 is SGHDN and CDR2 FVKESK. Trimming removed 1 base at V and 0 bases at J, with 6 bases between. The length of the CDR3 is 15 residues. The CDR3 bases are TGTGCCAGCAGCCAAGCGGGGGCGAACACCGGGGAGCTGTTTTTT. It is translated as CASSQAGANTGELFF.

This rearrangement joins TRBV19 to TRBJ2-3; 7 nucleotides line up with TRBD2. The germline V gene encodes CDR1 LNHDA and CDR2 SQIVND (reference sequence). The CDR3 has 17 amino acids. The V and J ends lost 0 bases and 5 bases, in that order; junction bases with no gene match: 11. In DNA form, the CDR3 reads TGTGCCAGTAGTATAGATGGAGGCGGGGGATTTGTAGATACGCAGTATTTT. It encodes CASSIDGGGGFVDTQYF.

The CDR3 DNA is TGCGCCAGCTGGAGGACAGCATATGGCTACACCTTC. Translating it yields CASWRTAYGYTF. V is TRBV10-2 and J is TRBJ1-2; tentatively, D is TRBD1 (6 bases). V lost 8 bases, J lost 5 bases, and 12 bases lay in between. Germline V lookup: CDR1 WSHSY, CDR2 SAAADI. This CDR3 contains 12 residues.

CDR3: CASSRAGGMDTQYF. The CDR3 coding sequence is TGTGCCAGCAGCCGGGCGGGGGGAATGGATACGCAGTATTTT. The J gene is TRBJ2-3, the V gene TRBV7-3; 8 positions match TRBD2. V lost 5 bases to trimming and J lost 6 bases; unmatched junction nucleotides: 7. Germline V CDR1 and CDR2: SGHTA, FQGTGA. The CDR3 contains 14 residues.

The V and J genes are TRBV9 and TRBJ1-1; D is perhaps TRBD1 (5 bases). Trimming removed 4 bases from V and 6 bases from J, with 13 bases in between. There are 13 residues in the CDR3. Germline lookup yields CDR1 SGDLS and CDR2 YYNGEE. CDR3 region: CASSPAGRPEAFF. CDR3 DNA sequence: TGTGCCAGCAGCCCCGCAGGGAGGCCTGAAGCTTTCTTT.

The chain uses TRBV11-2 and TRBJ2-1, with a tentative D call TRBD1 (5 bases). Germline loops: CDR1 SGHAT, CDR2 FQNNGV. The CDR3 is made up of 14 amino acids. V lost 4 bases to trimming and J lost 8 bases, with 15 bases between them. The CDR3 is CASSSRQGPHEQFF. CDR3 DNA: TGTGCCAGCAGCTCCAGGCAGGGTCCCCATGAGCAGTTCTTC.

The chain uses TRBV5-1 and TRBJ1-5; 8 bases align to TRBD1. V lost 4 bases, J lost 0 bases, and 9 bases stayed unmatched. The CDR3 loop spans 17 amino acids. Germline V lookup: CDR1 SGHRS, CDR2 YFSETQ. In DNA form, the CDR3 reads TGCGCCAGCAGCCCTGGGACAGGCACTTATAGCAATCAGCCCCAGCATTTT. This translates into CASSPGTGTYSNQPQHF.